The clone carrying this TCR beta chain is termed medium-sized. Its antigen is not known. This record comes from a study of neurological immune-mediated disorders. Overall study results and limits: Sharing of CDR3 amino acid sequences among expanded clones across subjects was absent, suggesting private repertoires in all groups. The multiple sclerosis repertoire cluster showed no association with any clinical or MRI feature. The authors stated that larger cohorts are needed.

Germline CDR1 is DFQATT and CDR2 is SNEGSKA (reference sequence). The CDR3 extends over 11 amino acids. The sorted libraries drew on roughly 1 million T cells that were CD4+ or CD8+. The cDNA was synthesized by 5'RACE incorporating 10-nucleotide random UMIs. TCRdb reprocessed the 5' RACE reads via MiXCR and lists one record per CDR3 protein. The sample records approximately 20,000 distinct CDR3 sequences, roughly 17% being singletons. Material: CD8+ T cells from blood. The chain links TRBV20-1 to TRBJ1-2; D uncertain. The source of this sequence is a young woman with multiple sclerosis. The CDR3 DNA sequence: TGCTTTTCGAATCGGTTTCGTGGCTACACCTTC. Translating gives CFSNRFRGYTF.